The clone carrying this T cell receptor (beta chain) was seen only a few times. Its specificity is unknown. V was shortened by 0 bases and J by 2 bases, with 11 bases between the two germline ends. The V gene's germline CDR1 is MNHEY and CDR2 SVGAGI. The CDR3 runs to 15 residues. The data stem from a study of T cells after yellow fever vaccination. Study results and limitations: Post-booster repertoires again held most primary-vaccination clones (roughly 95% CD4, roughly 88% CD8). Weaker overall, the secondary response nonetheless peaked faster (day 5 versus 15).

TCRdb reprocessed the 5' RACE reads with MiXCR, giving one entry per CDR3 protein. The data show 400,000 or so distinct CDR3 sequences, with more than 9% seen just once and around 19% held by the top ten. The TCR sequence derives from a man younger than 35 who received the YFV17D yellow fever vaccine. The V and J genes are TRBV6-5 and TRBJ2-7, with D tentatively TRBD1 (5 bases). Sequences were derived from PBMCs, sampled on the day of the first yellow fever vaccination. The chain's CDR3 is CASSYSGADTYEQYF. Written as DNA, the CDR3 is TGTGCCAGCAGTTACTCAGGGGCTGATACCTACGAGCAGTACTTC.